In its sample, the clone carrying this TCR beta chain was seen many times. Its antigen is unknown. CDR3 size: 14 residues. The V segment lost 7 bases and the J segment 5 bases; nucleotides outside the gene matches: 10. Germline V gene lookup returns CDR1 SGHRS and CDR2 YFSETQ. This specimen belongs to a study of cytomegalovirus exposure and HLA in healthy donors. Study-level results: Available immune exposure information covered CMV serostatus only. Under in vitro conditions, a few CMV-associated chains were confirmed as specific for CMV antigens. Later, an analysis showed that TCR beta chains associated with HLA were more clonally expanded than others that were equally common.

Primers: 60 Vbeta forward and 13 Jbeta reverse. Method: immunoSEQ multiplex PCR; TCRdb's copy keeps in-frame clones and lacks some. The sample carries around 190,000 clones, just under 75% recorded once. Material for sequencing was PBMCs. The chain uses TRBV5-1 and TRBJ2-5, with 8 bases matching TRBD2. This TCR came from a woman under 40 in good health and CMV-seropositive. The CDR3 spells CASGMSGSDETQYF. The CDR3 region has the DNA TGCGCCAGCGGCATGAGCGGGAGCGACGAGACCCAGTACTTC.